Listed below are T cell receptor beta chains from one sample, sequenced in a study of cytomegalovirus exposure and HLA in healthy donors. Using immunoSEQ multiplex PCR, the repertoire was profiled, and TCRdb retains in-frame clones only, with some absent. The sample records approximately 150,000 clones, 70% to 85% being singletons. The sample taken for sequencing was PBMCs. Receptors originate from a man aged 35-49 years in good health and CMV-seronegative. The CDR3 runs from the conserved cysteine through the conserved F or W. Each record gives: J gene, clone size, V gene, D gene, CDR3 protein, CDR3 DNA. A D gene is named only where the DNA matches it firmly. Expanded clones are given a class, and other clones once, few, many or no size at all.

>TRBJ2-6|-|TRBV6-1|-
CASSVGAGANGLTF
TGTGCCAGCAGTGTGGGGGCTGGGGCCAACGGCCTGACTTTC
>TRBJ2-5|-|TRBV11-3|TRBD2
CASSSGLAGIGTQYF
TGTGCCAGCAGCTCGGGACTAGCGGGAATCGGGACCCAGTACTTC
>TRBJ2-7|-|TRBV27|TRBD1
CASSLGTAYEQYF
TGTGCCAGCAGTTTAGGGACAGCTTACGAGCAGTACTTC
>TRBJ2-3|-|TRBV9|TRBD2
CASGSAGAKNTQYF
TGTGCCAGCGGGTCGGCGGGAGCCAAAAATACGCAGTATTTT
>TRBJ2-7|-|TRBV11-1|TRBD1
CASEGNQPGTVPYEQYF
TGTGCCAGCGAGGGTAACCAACCGGGGACAGTACCCTACGAGCAGTACTTC
>TRBJ2-7|-|TRBV29-1|TRBD1
CSVEGQGGELAYEQYF
TGCAGCGTTGAAGGACAGGGGGGGGAACTCGCCTACGAGCAGTACTTC
>TRBJ2-3|-|TRBV5-6|-
CASSALGVGTDTQYF
TGTGCCAGCAGCGCCTTGGGAGTAGGAACAGATACGCAGTATTTT
>TRBJ1-2|-|TRBV5-4|-
CASSSQADYGYTF
TGTGCCAGCAGCTCACAGGCCGACTATGGCTACACCTTC
>TRBJ1-1|few|TRBV28|TRBD1
CASSPPLTGAPFF
TGTGCCAGCAGTCCCCCTTTGACAGGGGCGCCTTTCTTT
>TRBJ2-3|-|TRBV15|TRBD2
CATSSGLAGDPDTQYF
TGTGCCACCAGCTCCGGACTAGCGGGAGACCCAGATACGCAGTATTTT
>TRBJ2-3|-|TRBV5-1|-
CASSLEQASTDTQYF
TGCGCCAGCAGCTTGGAACAGGCCTCCACAGATACGCAGTATTTT
>TRBJ2-5|few|TRBV11-2|-
CASSLTSNQETQYF
TGTGCCAGCAGCTTAACTAGCAACCAAGAGACCCAGTACTTC
>TRBJ1-4|-|TRBV10-3|-
CAIKGGPNEKLFF
TGTGCCATCAAGGGGGGGCCTAATGAAAAACTGTTTTTT
>TRBJ2-5|once|TRBV19|-
CASSPRRRDTAETQYF
TGTGCCAGTAGCCCAAGGCGTCGGGATACTGCGGAGACCCAGTACTTC
>TRBJ2-7|-|TRBV18|-
CASSPVPVHYEQYF
TGTGCCAGCTCACCGGTGCCAGTGCATTACGAGCAGTACTTC
>TRBJ2-1|-|TRBV10-3|-
CAISRASEGNEQFF
TGTGCCATCAGCCGGGCCTCAGAGGGCAATGAGCAGTTCTTC
>TRBJ2-7|-|TRBV6-5|TRBD1
CASRGKGTGVYEQYF
TGTGCCAGCCGGGGAAAGGGGACAGGGGTCTACGAGCAGTACTTC
>TRBJ2-7|once|TRBV18|-
CASSLGQTYEQYF
TGTGCCAGCTCACTCGGTCAGACTTACGAGCAGTACTTC
>TRBJ1-1|-|TRBV5-1|-
CASSLATGMNTEAFF
TGCGCCAGCAGCTTGGCTACAGGGATGAACACTGAAGCTTTCTTT
>TRBJ2-2|-|TRBV6-5|-
CASSFDMSGELFF
TGTGCCAGCAGTTTCGACATGTCCGGGGAGCTGTTTTTT
>TRBJ1-2|-|TRBV4-2|TRBD1
CASSQVRQGAEGYTF
TGTGCCAGCAGCCAAGTACGACAGGGGGCGGAAGGCTACACCTTC
>TRBJ2-7|-|TRBV7-9|TRBD1
CASGRDRGRTYF
TGTGCCAGCGGCCGGGACAGGGGGCGCACGTACTTC
>TRBJ2-2|-|TRBV9|TRBD2
CASSATSGSHGELFF
TGTGCCAGCAGCGCAACTAGCGGGAGTCACGGGGAGCTGTTTTTT
>TRBJ2-7|-|TRBV5-1|-
CASSLDGSTNEQYF
TGCGCCAGCAGTTTGGACGGGAGTACCAACGAGCAGTACTTC
>TRBJ2-7|-|TRBV5-4|TRBD1
CASSSRNRGYEQYF
TGTGCCAGCAGCTCTAGAAACAGGGGTTACGAGCAGTACTTC
>TRBJ2-1|-|TRBV28|TRBD1
CASSSPGTGIGPFF
TGTGCCAGCAGCAGTCCCGGGACAGGGATCGGCCCCTTCTTC
>TRBJ2-6|-|TRBV28|-
CASSLISGANVLTF
TGTGCCAGCAGTCTTATCTCTGGGGCCAACGTCCTGACTTTC
>TRBJ1-3|-|TRBV5-6|TRBD1
CASSPTGQTSGNTIYF
TGTGCCAGCAGCCCAACGGGACAGACCTCTGGAAACACCATATATTTT
>TRBJ2-5|-|TRBV5-1|-
CASSATPVFETQYF
TGCGCCAGCAGCGCTACCCCGGTATTCGAGACCCAGTACTTC